The TCR beta chain described here comes from a study of T-cell reconstitution after alpha-beta-depleted transplantation in children. The CDR3 totals 12 residues. Trimming cost V 2 bases and J 8 bases; bases outside gene matches: 4. Germline V gene sequence: CDR1 DFQATT, CDR2 SNEGSKA (reference sequence). This clonotype appeared many times. TCRbeta library construction was performed incorporating unique molecular identifiers. TCRdb re-called the PCR reads with MiXCR, one entry per CDR3 protein. This table holds hundreds of thousands of distinct CDR3 sequences, 16% found once. The clonotype was recovered from a human donor who donated a stem cell graft to a child with acute myeloid leukemia. Sequencing was performed on PBMCs from the stem cell graft donor, taken from the stem cell graft. The chain uses TRBV20-1 and TRBJ1-2; 8 bases agree with TRBD1. The CDR3 is CSARQGAWGYTF. The CDR3 DNA follows: TGCAGTGCTAGACAGGGGGCCTGGGGCTACACCTTC.